Below, 26 T cell receptor beta chains from the same sample are listed, as sequenced in a study of control samples from healthy donors and cancer patients (dated by TCRdb to about 2020). Library creation used the immunoSEQ multiplex PCR assay. The table comes from immuneACCESS by way of TCRdb, which keeps in-frame sequences with V and J called. Part of the clones is missing from these tables; in studies checked, under half for an unresolved V gene and the rest for unknown reasons. A total of 130,000 or so clones appear in this sample, roughly 90% of them only once. Clones ranked in the top ten supply less than 2.5% of the sample. Sequenced input: blood. The receptors here all came from a woman in her fifties or sixties in good health.

The J gene is TRBJ1-2, the V gene TRBV15; D remains ambiguous. From germline, CDR1 is LNHNV and CDR2 YYDKDF (reference sequence). The CDR3 consists of 15 residues. Trimming shortened V by 0 bases and J by 4 bases, and 12 bases separated the two germline ends. The DNA of the CDR3 is TGTGCCACCAGCAGAGATCTGGCGGGTCTCTATGGCTACACCTTC. Residues: CATSRDLAGLYGYTF.

In this sample, this clone turned up once. The CDR3 spells CASSPPPGEQYF. The DNA of the CDR3 is TGTGCCAGCAGCCCTCCCCCGGGCGAGCAGTACTTC. The chain links TRBV21-1 to TRBJ2-7; TRBD2 is the table's D call, not checked against the DNA. TRBV21-1 is an annotated pseudogene. The length of the CDR3 is 12 residues.

CDR3 in amino acids: CASSLVADAREKLFF. Written as DNA, the CDR3 is TGTGCCAGCAGCTTGGTGGCGGACGCTCGGGAAAAACTGTTTTTT. This rearrangement joins TRBV5-5 to TRBJ1-4; D is unclear. V lost 0 bases, J lost 8 bases, and 14 bases lay in between. The germline V gene has CDR1 SGHKS and CDR2 YYEKEE (reference sequence). The CDR3 length is 15 residues.

Comment on this clone: A read error is the likely source, as a far larger clone sits one nucleotide away. J is TRBJ2-7 and V is TRBV25-1, with D hard to call. The V gene lost 5 bases and the J gene lost 2 bases, with 4 bases spanning the gap. The germline gives CDR1 MGHDK, CDR2 SYGVNS. This CDR3 region has 11 residues. In DNA form, the CDR3 reads TGTGCCAGCAGTAACACCTACGAGCAGTACTTC. Translated, it gives CASSNTYEQYF.

V usage is TRBV7-8 and J usage is TRBJ1-2, with TRBD1 matching over 9 bases. Germline values: CDR1 SGHVS, CDR2 FQNEAQ. This CDR3 contains 18 residues. The V segment lost 3 bases and the J segment 8 bases; nucleotides outside the gene matches: 19. CDR3 DNA sequence: TGTGCCAGCAGCTTTTCCGGACAGGGGAGGCTCTTATCGAACGGCTACACCTTC. It is translated as CASSFSGQGRLLSNGYTF.

V and J are TRBV9 and TRBJ2-7; 9 bases line up with TRBD2. The CDR3 runs 19 residues. V lost 0 bases to trimming and J lost 1 base; unmatched junction nucleotides: 14. The germline CDR1 and CDR2 sequences are SGDLS and YYNGEE. CDR3 sequence: CASSVGPAGGRQRSYEQYF. DNA of the CDR3: TGTGCCAGCAGCGTAGGCCCAGCGGGGGGCCGTCAAAGGTCCTACGAGCAGTACTTC.

Written as DNA, the CDR3 is TGTGCCAGCAGCGGTCGCGGGGCCAAAAATTCACCCCTCCACTTT. Translating gives CASSGRGAKNSPLHF. The rearrangement uses TRBV7-2 and TRBJ1-6; D is possibly TRBD1 (5 bases). V lost 5 bases and J lost 7, with 15 bases in between. This CDR3 region has 15 residues. Germline CDR1 and CDR2: SGHTA and FQGNSA.

The chain recombines TRBV5-1 with TRBJ1-1; D possibly corresponds to TRBD1 (6 bases). Trimming pared 2 bases from V and 6 bases from J, leaving 14 bases between. The CDR3 spans 14 residues. The germline gives CDR1 SGHRS, CDR2 YFSETQ. The CDR3 DNA is TGCGCCAGCAGCTTTAGCGGGGGCGACGCTGAAGCTTTCTTT. Protein sequence: CASSFSGGDAEAFF.

The gene calls are TRBV4-1 and TRBJ2-6; the D call may be TRBD1 or TRBD2 (5 bases each). Trimming cost V 8 bases and J 1 base, with 12 bases left between them. Germline CDR1 is MGHRA and CDR2 is YSYEKL. The CDR3 covers 15 residues. The CDR3 reads CASSGAGSGANVLTF. The CDR3, as DNA: TGCGCCAGCTCCGGGGCGGGTTCTGGGGCCAACGTCCTGACTTTC.

The gene calls are TRBV2 and TRBJ2-1, with D perhaps given as TRBD1 or TRBD2 (5 bases each). Germline loops: CDR1 SNHLY, CDR2 FYNNEI. V shed 6 bases and J shed 3 bases, with 15 bases lying between them. The CDR3 spans 15 residues. The CDR3 DNA is TGTGCCAGCAGGGCCGGGACGGCGGGCTACAATGAGCAGTTCTTC. It is translated as CASRAGTAGYNEQFF.

The V and J genes are TRBV28 and TRBJ2-1, with 8 bases lining up with TRBD2. Trimming at V came to 9 bases and at J to 3 bases, leaving 7 bases not matched to a gene. Per the germline V gene, CDR1 is MDHEN and CDR2 is SYDVKM. The CDR3 length is 14 residues. The CDR3 is CASNLAGGYNEQFF. DNA of the CDR3: TGTGCCAGTAACCTAGCGGGCGGCTACAATGAGCAGTTCTTC.

The V call is TRBV11-2, the J call TRBJ2-7; 8 bases are shared with TRBD2. The CDR3 spans 17 residues. V lost 3 bases and J lost 2; bases outside the gene matches: 12. Germline V CDR1 and CDR2: SGHAT, FQNNGV. The CDR3 bases are TGTGCCAGCAGCTTCGAATTTGGCGCCGGGAGGGCCTACGAGCAGTACTTC. Amino acid sequence: CASSFEFGAGRAYEQYF.

The genes are TRBV24-1 and TRBJ2-4; D is uncertain. This CDR3 is built from 19 residues. The germline V gene has CDR1 KGHDR and CDR2 SFDVKD. Trimming left V 1 base short and J 2 bases short, with 20 bases between. This CDR3 reads CATSDLPGRTLKTKNIQYF. DNA for the CDR3: TGTGCCACCAGTGATTTACCCGGTCGAACCCTAAAAACCAAAAACATTCAGTACTTC.

The rearrangement uses TRBV15 and TRBJ2-5; D unclear. The CDR3 sequence is 15 residues long. Deletions cut 1 base from V and 2 bases from J, with 11 bases between. Germline V gives CDR1 LNHNV, CDR2 YYDKDF (reference sequence). CDR3 region: CATSRANIKQETQYF. The CDR3 DNA is TGTGCCACCAGCAGAGCCAATATAAAACAAGAGACCCAGTACTTC.

The chain carries TRBV6-2 or TRBV6-3 and TRBJ1-2, with D perhaps TRBD1 (5 bases). V lost 0 bases to trimming and J lost 4 bases, with 6 bases between them. The germline gives CDR1 MNHEY, CDR2 SVGEGT. This CDR3 region has 13 residues. The CDR3 region has the DNA TGTGCCAGCAGTTACTCGGGGGTCTATGGCTACACCTTC. This gives the protein CASSYSGVYGYTF.

The chain recombines TRBV28 with TRBJ1-2; no clear D. From germline, CDR1 is MDHEN and CDR2 SYDVKM. Between the trimmed V and J ends, which lost 3 bases and 7 bases, there was a span of 9 bases. The CDR3 extends over 12 amino acids. CDR3 in amino acids: CASSFRVGGYTF. CDR3 nucleotide sequence: TGTGCCAGCAGTTTTCGCGTCGGTGGCTACACCTTC.

This clone was counted only a few times. The rearrangement uses TRBV3-1 (or the pseudogene TRBV3-2) and TRBJ2-7, with 13 positions matching TRBD2. The ends lost 6 bases at V and 3 bases at J; junction bases unmatched: 17. CDR1 and CDR2 from the germline V gene are LGHDT and YNNKEL (reference sequence). The CDR3 spans 19 residues. CDR3 residues: CASSPRPLGLAGAHYEQYF. The CDR3 DNA follows: TGTGCCAGCAGTCCTCGCCCCTTAGGACTAGCGGGAGCTCACTACGAGCAGTACTTC.

The rearrangement joins TRBV7-9 to TRBJ2-7, with a possible D match to TRBD2 (5 bases). The CDR3 covers 12 residues. Per the germline V gene, CDR1 is SEHNR and CDR2 is FQNEAQ (reference sequence). V was pared by 5 bases and J by 4 bases, with 9 bases between. The CDR3, as DNA: TGTGCCAGCAGCCCGGCGGGTTACGAGCAGTACTTC. Protein product: CASSPAGYEQYF.

The rearrangement uses TRBV18 and TRBJ1-1; D is ambiguous. The CDR3 runs to 11 residues. V lost 4 bases, J lost 7 bases, and 7 bases lay in between. The V gene's germline CDR1 is KGHSH and CDR2 LQKENI. CDR3 amino acids: CASSRQDEAFF. CDR3 in DNA: TGTGCCAGCTCACGTCAGGATGAAGCTTTCTTT.

This clone has a single count. This sequence joins TRBV30 and TRBJ1-2; D unclear. Germline lookup yields CDR1 GTSNPN and CDR2 SVGIG (reference sequence). Trimming pared 0 bases from V and 5 bases from J, leaving 13 bases between. This CDR3 comprises 14 residues. CDR3 DNA sequence: TGTGCCTGGAGTGTGGGTCCTCAAGAATATGGCTACACCTTC. Residues: CAWSVGPQEYGYTF. Based on the CDR3 plus reference TRBV30 and TRBJ1-2, the full variable domain is SQTIHQWPATLVQPVGSPLSLECTVEGTSNPNLYWYRQAAGRGLQLLFYSVGIGQISSEVPQNLSASRPQDRQFILSSKKLLLSDSGFYLCAWSVGPQEYGYTFGSGTRLTVV.

In its sample, this clone was seen a few times. The DNA for the CDR3 is TGTGCCAGCAGTACCACTCAGGGATCCAATGAGCAGTTCTTC. Translated: CASSTTQGSNEQFF. The gene calls are TRBV6-5 and TRBJ2-1, with TRBD1 as a possible D gene (5 bases). Germline lookup yields CDR1 MNHEY and CDR2 SVGAGI. The V and J ends lost 5 bases and 6 bases respectively, with 14 bases between them. The CDR3 extends over 14 amino acids.

The chain joins TRBV30 to TRBJ1-2; 9 positions match TRBD1. V lost 5 bases and J lost 0; bases outside the gene matches: 7. CDR3 length: 15 amino acids. From germline, CDR1 is GTSNPN and CDR2 SVGIG (reference sequence). CDR3 in amino acids: CAWAGTGSTNYGYTF. CDR3 DNA: TGTGCCTGGGCCGGGACAGGGTCTACTAACTATGGCTACACCTTC.

The chain carries TRBV7-9 and TRBJ1-2, with no clear D. Germline V gene lookup returns CDR1 SEHNR and CDR2 FQNEAQ (reference sequence). The CDR3 covers 15 residues. V was pared by 0 bases and J by 4 bases, with 12 bases between. This CDR3 reads CASSLADRDIYGYTF. The CDR3 DNA reads as TGTGCCAGCAGCTTAGCTGATCGGGATATCTATGGCTACACCTTC. The variable domain in full, completed from reference TRBV7-9 and TRBJ1-2, reads DTGVSQNPRHKITKRGQNVTFRCDPISEHNRLYWYRQTLGQGPEFLTYFQNEAQLEKSRLLSDRFSAERPKGSFSTLEIQRTEQGDSAMYLCASSLADRDIYGYTFGSGTRLTVV.

This clone is a singleton in its sample. This chain joins TRBV10-1 and TRBJ1-1; 9 positions match TRBD1. V lost 4 bases, J lost 1 base, and 4 bases stayed unmatched. The CDR3 consists of 15 residues. Germline assignment: CDR1 WNHNN and CDR2 SYGVQD (reference sequence). The CDR3 region is CASSARTGANTEAFF. DNA for the CDR3: TGCGCCAGCAGTGCCCGGACAGGGGCGAACACTGAAGCTTTCTTT.

The rearrangement joins TRBV30 to TRBJ1-2; D possibly corresponds to TRBD1 (5 bases). CDR3 length: 13 amino acids. CDR1 and CDR2 from the germline V gene are GTSNPN and SVGIG (reference sequence). Trimming pared 6 bases from V and 4 bases from J, leaving 15 bases between. Written as DNA, the CDR3 is TGTGCCTGCACCCCGGGGCGGAGCTATGGCTACACCTTC. It codes for CACTPGRSYGYTF.

CDR3 region: CASSPEGVRQFF. The CDR3 DNA reads as TGTGCCAGCAGTCCCGAAGGGGTAAGGCAGTTCTTC. The chain carries TRBV27 and TRBJ2-1; weak D call: TRBD1 (5 bases). The CDR3 is 12 amino acids. Trimming shortened V by 5 bases and J by 12 bases, and 14 bases separated the two germline ends. From germline, CDR1 is MNHEY and CDR2 SMNVEV (reference sequence).